This paragraph covers one TCR beta chain sequence. The antigen remains unidentified. A junction end diverges from the germline sequence, so it may reflect a read error. The data are from a study of T cells in Graves' hyperthyroidism and ophthalmopathy. Whole-study findings and limits: Blood shared most expanded thyroid clonotypes above 0.001.

RNA transcripts yielded amplified TCR beta CDR3 regions. The HTBI set primed first-round TCR CDR3 RT-PCR. TCRdb passed the multiplex PCR reads through MiXCR, listing each CDR3 protein once. The table shows approximately 590,000 distinct CDR3 sequences, with less than 20% occurring only once. Stable Graves' hyperthyroidism meant no ophthalmopathy progression within 18 months. The patients, who ranged from 18 to 65 in age, presented with newly diagnosed hyperthyroidism lasting under 2 months. The CDR3 is 15 amino acids. Per germline, CDR1 MGHRA and CDR2 YSYEKL. The gene calls are TRBV4-1 and TRBJ2-2; 7 nucleotides agree with TRBD2. The clonotype comes from a woman aged 25 to 39 with Graves' hyperthyroidism. The specimen was blood. The CDR3 nucleotides read TGTGCCAGCAGCGCTAGCGGAGTCGGGGGCGGGGAGCTGTTTTTT. Amino acids: CASSASGVGGGELFF.